The 29 T cell receptor beta chains below all came from one sample that was sequenced in a study of beta chain features in type 1 diabetes (dated by TCRdb to the late 2010s). The library was produced with the immunoSEQ multiplex PCR assay. All of the isolated RNA was reverse transcribed with the High Capacity cDNA Reverse Transcription Kit, so expressed TCRB transcripts were sequenced. In its TCRdb copy, this immuneACCESS table keeps in-frame sequences only and misses some clones. Where compared with another copy, unresolved V genes explain less than half of these, and the others have no known cause. This sample gives some 63,000 clones in total; approximately 59% of them show up just once. The ten top clones hold around 2.2% of the sample. Sequenced input: Tregs from blood. This specimen's cell subset or site label, interpreted: regulatory CD4+ T cells. Receptors originate from a woman under 30 in good health.

This clone was picked up one time. V gene TRBV7-2 combines with J gene TRBJ2-5, with 8 nucleotides matching TRBD2. Unmatched junction bases numbered 15, after V lost 4 bases and J lost 11 bases. The germline gives CDR1 SGHTA, CDR2 FQGNSA. The CDR3 totals 15 residues. As DNA, the CDR3 is TGTGCCAGCAGCTGGGGCGGGCTAGCGGGTGACACGCAGTACTTC. It yields the protein CASSWGGLAGDTQYF.

This chain joins TRBV7-9 and TRBJ1-1, with D possibly matching TRBD1 (5 bases). CDR1 and CDR2 from the germline V gene are SEHNR and FQNEAQ (reference sequence). CDR3 length equals 13 residues. V was clipped by 6 bases and J by 0 bases, with 8 bases between them. The CDR3 here is CASRETVNTEAFF. The DNA for the CDR3 is TGTGCCAGCAGAGAGACAGTGAACACTGAAGCTTTCTTT.

The gene calls are TRBV6-5 and TRBJ2-7; tentative D call: TRBD2 (5 bases). The CDR3 consists of 13 residues. V shed 6 bases and J shed 2 bases, with 11 bases lying between them. The V gene's germline CDR1 is MNHEY and CDR2 SVGAGI. This CDR3 reads CASSPPGTYEQYF. CDR3 coding DNA: TGTGCCAGCAGCCCCCCGGGGACCTACGAGCAGTACTTC.

The chain recombines TRBV6-1 with TRBJ2-4; a weak D match, TRBD1 (6 bases). The germline V and J ends were trimmed by 8 bases and 9 bases, with 14 bases remaining between them. The CDR3 has 12 residues. Germline values: CDR1 MNHNS, CDR2 SASEGT. CDR3 sequence reads: CASRTVSAIQYF. In nucleotides, the CDR3 is TGTGCCAGCCGGACAGTTTCGGCCATTCAGTACTTC.

This clone was seen a few times. This chain uses TRBV10-3 with TRBJ1-3, with 7 bases fitting TRBD1. Germline trimming cut 10 bases from V and 4 bases from J; bases unmatched to any gene: 10. Germline values: CDR1 ENHRY, CDR2 SYGVKD. The CDR3 has 14 residues. The CDR3 DNA follows: TGTGCCACCTTAACGACAGGGAAAGGAAACACCATATATTTT. This gives the protein CATLTTGKGNTIYF.

This clone was counted a single time. The V call is TRBV5-6, the J call TRBJ1-2; TRBD1 aligns across 10 bases. This CDR3 has 16 amino acids. CDR1 and CDR2 (germline): SGHDT, YYEEEE. V trimming: 5 bases; J trimming: 1 base; junction bases outside the gene matches: 8. The CDR3 is CASRPGTGAINYGYTF. The CDR3, as DNA: TGTGCCAGCAGGCCCGGGACAGGGGCGATTAACTATGGCTACACCTTC.

This chain connects TRBV2 to TRBJ2-3, with D possibly being TRBD2 (7 bases). The germline CDR1 and CDR2 sequences are SNHLY and FYNNEI. The CDR3 has 13 amino acids. The V end lost 4 bases, the J end lost 6 bases, and 11 bases lay between the germline ends. CDR3 coding DNA: TGTGCCAGCAGTGTCGGGGGGCAGGATACGCAGTATTTT. Translating gives CASSVGGQDTQYF.

The CDR3 DNA sequence: TGTGCCAGCAGTTTACTTACAGGTATCGGCGAGCAGTACTTC. Its translation is CASSLLTGIGEQYF. V and J are TRBV28 and TRBJ2-7; a possible D gene is TRBD1 (5 bases). There are 14 residues in the CDR3. The V gene lost 2 bases and the J gene lost 6 bases, with 14 bases spanning the gap. Germline loops: CDR1 MDHEN, CDR2 SYDVKM. Combining the CDR3 with reference TRBV28 and TRBJ2-7 gives the whole variable domain DVKVTQSSRYLVKRTGEKVFLECVQDMDHENMFWYRQDPGLGLRLIYFSYDVKMKEKGDIPEGYSVSREKKERFSLILESASTNQTSMYLCASSLLTGIGEQYFGPGTRLTVT.

The chain joins TRBV2 to TRBJ1-5; 8 bases agree with TRBD1. Germline V gene data show CDR1 as SNHLY and CDR2 as FYNNEI. The CDR3 has 14 residues. The V segment lost 8 bases and the J segment 7 bases; nucleotides outside the gene matches: 10. CDR3 in DNA: TGTGCCAGCTCTGGACAGGGCGGAAGACAGCCCCAGCATTTT. This translates into CASSGQGGRQPQHF. Full variable domain (remainder filled in from reference TRBV2 and TRBJ1-5): EPEVTQTPSHQVTQMGQEVILRCVPISNHLYFYWYRQILGQKVEFLVSFYNNEISEKSEIFDDQFSVERPDGSNFTLKIRSTKLEDSAMYFCASSGQGGRQPQHFGDGTRLSIL.

Written as DNA, the CDR3 is TGCGCCAGCAGCCAAGTACACGGGGCAGATACGCAGTATTTT. Translation gives CASSQVHGADTQYF. V is TRBV4-1 and J is TRBJ2-3; the D gene is possibly TRBD2 (5 bases). Trimming left V 1 base short and J 4 bases short, with 9 bases between. The CDR3 sequence is 14 residues long. Germline CDR1 reads MGHRA; CDR2 reads YSYEKL.

The chain recombines TRBV6-1 with TRBJ2-6, with 8 bases fitting TRBD2. This CDR3 contains 15 residues. Germline-derived CDR1 and CDR2 are MNHNS and SASEGT. The junction had 4 bases not matched to a gene; V was cut back by 5 bases and J by 4 bases. The CDR3 DNA follows: TGTGCCAGCAGTCAGGGACTAGGGGGGGCCAACGTCCTGACTTTC. Encoded protein: CASSQGLGGANVLTF.

This clone was found once. The chain links TRBV7-2 to TRBJ2-4, with 7 positions matching TRBD2. Germline-derived CDR1 and CDR2 are SGHTA and FQGNSA. CDR3 length equals 15 residues. V was pared by 1 base and J by 8 bases, with 8 bases of the junction left unmatched. This CDR3 is CASSLGTRIGDIQYF. The CDR3 DNA reads TGTGCCAGCAGCTTAGGGACTAGAATTGGTGACATTCAGTACTTC. The whole variable domain, remainder taken from reference TRBV7-2 and TRBJ2-4, is GAGVSQSPSNKVTEKGKDVELRCDPISGHTALYWYRQSLGQGLEFLIYFQGNSAPDKSGLPSDRFSAERTGGSVSTLTIQRTQQEDSAVYLCASSLGTRIGDIQYFGAGTRLSVL.

This clone has just one count. CDR3 nucleotide sequence: TGTGCCAGCAAGCCAGGGACATTCCTCTCCTACGAGCAGTACTTC. Encoded protein: CASKPGTFLSYEQYF. The chain carries TRBV2 and TRBJ2-7, with D tentatively TRBD1 (6 bases). This CDR3 has 15 amino acids. Per the germline V gene, CDR1 is SNHLY and CDR2 is FYNNEI. V was trimmed by 7 bases and J by 0 bases, leaving 16 bases between them.

This chain uses TRBV4-2 with TRBJ2-3; 11 bases match TRBD2. V lost 3 bases to trimming and J lost 5 bases; unmatched junction nucleotides: 13. From germline, CDR1 is LGHNA and CDR2 YNFKEQ. The CDR3 spans 18 residues. The CDR3 DNA follows: TGTGCCAGCAGCCAGGGAGGCGGTAGCGGGAGGGCCAAAGATACGCAGTATTTT. Amino acids: CASSQGGGSGRAKDTQYF.

The rearrangement joins TRBV7-2 to TRBJ2-5, with 7 positions matching TRBD1. This CDR3 has 14 amino acids. The junction had 4 bases not matched to a gene; V was cut back by 3 bases and J by 3 bases. Germline loops: CDR1 SGHTA, CDR2 FQGNSA. The CDR3 reads CASSFNRGKETQYF. In DNA, the CDR3 is TGTGCCAGCAGCTTTAACAGGGGCAAAGAGACCCAGTACTTC.

The genes are TRBV5-1 and TRBJ1-1, with TRBD1 as a possible D gene (5 bases). The germline V gene has CDR1 SGHRS and CDR2 YFSETQ. Trimming cost V 6 bases and J 7 bases, with 10 bases left between them. CDR3 length equals 11 residues. CDR3 loop: CASIRRGEAFF. CDR3 bases: TGCGCCAGCATTCGGAGGGGTGAAGCTTTCTTT. Supplemented by reference TRBV5-1 and TRBJ1-1, the full variable domain reads KAGVTQTPRYLIKTRGQQVTLSCSPISGHRSVSWYQQTPGQGLQFLFEYFSETQRNKGNFPGRFSGRQFSNSRSEMNVSTLELGDSALYLCASIRRGEAFFGQGTRLTVV.

The rearrangement joins TRBV6-1 to TRBJ2-1, with D maybe TRBD2 (5 bases). Trimming removed 7 bases from V and 2 bases from J, with 9 bases in between. Germline assignment: CDR1 MNHNS and CDR2 SASEGT. CDR3 size: 13 residues. The CDR3 here is CASTLAPYNEQFF. The CDR3 DNA is TGTGCCAGCACCCTAGCTCCCTACAATGAGCAGTTCTTC.

The rearrangement joins TRBV2 to TRBJ2-1, with TRBD2 as a possible D gene (5 bases). The CDR3 has 13 residues. Trimming stripped 8 bases from V and 7 bases from J, with 15 bases between. Germline V gene lookup returns CDR1 SNHLY and CDR2 FYNNEI. As DNA, the CDR3 is TGTGCCAGCGCCGGGGATGTTGGGAATGAGCAGTTCTTC. This codes for CASAGDVGNEQFF.

The V and J genes are TRBV5-1 and TRBJ2-5; 7 nucleotides agree with TRBD1. Looked up from germline, CDR1 is SGHRS and CDR2 is YFSETQ. This CDR3 is 15 amino acids long. The ends lost 0 bases at V and 4 bases at J; junction bases unmatched: 6. DNA of the CDR3: TGCGCCAGCAGCTTGGGACAGGGCCGGGGAGAGACCCAGTACTTC. Its protein is CASSLGQGRGETQYF. Full variable domain (remainder filled in from reference TRBV5-1 and TRBJ2-5): KAGVTQTPRYLIKTRGQQVTLSCSPISGHRSVSWYQQTPGQGLQFLFEYFSETQRNKGNFPGRFSGRQFSNSRSEMNVSTLELGDSALYLCASSLGQGRGETQYFGPGTRLLVL.

This clone was found once. This CDR3 reads CASSRTSWNTEAFF. DNA of the CDR3: TGTGCCAGCAGTCGGACAAGTTGGAACACTGAAGCTTTCTTT. This chain connects TRBV6-1 to TRBJ1-1; maybe TRBD1 (5 bases). Looked up from germline, CDR1 is MNHNS and CDR2 is SASEGT. V was pared by 5 bases and J by 1 base, with 11 bases between. The CDR3 consists of 14 residues.

V usage is TRBV14 and J usage is TRBJ2-7, with D uncertain. The CDR3 is 13 residues long. Germline CDR1 reads SGHDN; CDR2 reads FVKESK. Trimming removed 5 bases from V and 0 bases from J, with 8 bases in between. CDR3 loop: CASSLDISYEQYF. The CDR3 nucleotides are TGTGCCAGCAGCTTAGACATCTCCTACGAGCAGTACTTC.

V is TRBV7-2 and J is TRBJ1-2; no clear D. Germline CDR1 is SGHTA and CDR2 is FQGNSA. V lost 6 bases and J lost 8, with 16 bases in between. CDR3 length equals 13 residues. CDR3: CASRLRVLGGYTF. DNA for the CDR3: TGTGCCAGCAGACTGAGGGTGCTGGGGGGCTACACCTTC.

This clone has a handful of counts. This chain joins TRBV5-1 and TRBJ1-2; D gene unclear. This CDR3 has 13 residues. The V gene lost 1 base and the J gene lost 4 bases, with 8 bases spanning the gap. Germline CDR1 SGHRS, CDR2 YFSETQ. CDR3 nucleotides: TGCGCCAGCAGCTTGACCCCAGGCTATGGCTACACCTTC. It translates to CASSLTPGYGYTF.

The chain links TRBV18 to TRBJ2-5; 10 nucleotides agree with TRBD1. The germline CDR1 and CDR2 sequences are KGHSH and LQKENI. J gave up 5 bases and V 3 bases, and 3 bases lay outside the gene matches. CDR3 length: 14 amino acids. The DNA of the CDR3 is TGTGCCAGCTCACCGACAGGGGGCTCGGAGACCCAGTACTTC. Translated, it gives CASSPTGGSETQYF.

The chain couples TRBV10-3 to TRBJ2-5; TRBD1 agrees at 8 bases. Germline lookup yields CDR1 ENHRY and CDR2 SYGVKD. This CDR3 is 14 amino acids long. Losses at the gene ends were 3 bases for V and 5 bases for J; bases not matched to a gene: 5. The CDR3 DNA sequence: TGTGCCATCAGTGACAGGGGGCGAGACGAGACCCAGTACTTC. Its protein is CAISDRGRDETQYF.

This clone was counted only a few times. The junction differs from germline at one of its ends, possibly a read error. The chain joins TRBV4-1 to TRBJ2-4; D is unresolved. Germline V gives CDR1 MGHRA, CDR2 YSYEKL. The CDR3 has 13 residues. In DNA form, the CDR3 reads TGCGCCAGCAGCCAAGCCCCCCTAGGCCCGCCGAACTTC. Amino acids: CASSQAPLGPPNF.

The V and J genes are TRBV15 and TRBJ1-5, with D unresolved. Deletions cut 0 bases from V and 11 bases from J, with 11 bases between. This CDR3 is 13 amino acids long. The germline CDR1 and CDR2 sequences are LNHNV and YYDKDF (reference sequence). The CDR3 DNA follows: TGTGCCACCAGCAGAGACCGGGGAGAAACCCAGCATTTT. Amino acids: CATSRDRGETQHF.

This chain links TRBV7-9 with TRBJ2-5, with 9 nucleotides matching TRBD2. CDR3 size: 14 residues. Germline V lookup: CDR1 SEHNR, CDR2 FQNEAQ (reference sequence). The V gene end was trimmed by 2 bases and the J gene end by 5 bases; junction bases not matched to a gene: 3. CDR3 residues: CASSLSSGVETQYF. The CDR3 nucleotides are TGTGCCAGCAGCTTATCTAGCGGGGTGGAGACCCAGTACTTC.

This clone was found a few times. The V gene is TRBV7-9, the J gene TRBJ2-3; 8 positions agree with TRBD1. V shed 5 bases and J 7 bases; nucleotides not matched to a gene: 11. This CDR3 has 15 residues. CDR1 is SEHNR, CDR2 FQNEAQ, per germline (reference sequence). This CDR3 is CASSGSTGDTYTQYF. The CDR3 DNA reads as TGTGCCAGCAGCGGGTCGACAGGGGACACGTATACGCAGTATTTT. Based on the CDR3 plus reference TRBV7-9 and TRBJ2-3, the full variable domain is DTGVSQNPRHKITKRGQNVTFRCDPISEHNRLYWYRQTLGQGPEFLTYFQNEAQLEKSRLLSDRFSAERPKGSFSTLEIQRTEQGDSAMYLCASSGSTGDTYTQYFGPGTRLTVL.